Presented here are 10 T cell receptor beta chains from one specimen sequenced in a study of glioma-infiltrating T cells. The iRepertoire nested amplicon-rescue multiplex PCR amplified TCR alpha and beta CDR3s from RNA. Using its own MiXCR run on the multiplex PCR reads, TCRdb lists one record per CDR3 protein. The repertoire includes 300,000 to 400,000 distinct CDR3 sequences, about 40% of them detected once, and more than 10% sits in the top ten. The sample comprised glioma tissue, nonneoplastic brain tissue, or PBMCs (not recorded which). These receptors were collected from a human donor with low-grade glioma or glioblastoma, undergoing nonglioma brain surgery, or in good health (not recorded which).

Concerning this clonotype itself: An end of the junction does not agree with germline; a read error may underlie this. The chain links TRBV28 to TRBJ2-7; 7 bases are shared with TRBD1. From germline, CDR1 is MDHEN and CDR2 SYDVKM. The CDR3 extends over 14 amino acids. Here the CDR3 DNA reads TGTGCCAGCAGGAAACCGGGACAGCCCTGCGAGCAATACTTC. Its protein is CASRKPGQPCEQYF.

This clonotype was observed a few times. V usage is TRBV28 and J usage is TRBJ2-7, with 9 positions matching TRBD1. Trimming removed 5 bases from V and 7 bases from J; junction bases left unmatched: 18. The CDR3 consists of 17 residues. Germline V gene sequence: CDR1 MDHEN, CDR2 SYDVKM. The CDR3 sequence is CASSVSTPGQGPREQYF. The CDR3 DNA is TGTGCCAGCAGTGTATCTACTCCGGGACAGGGTCCTAGGGAGCAGTACTTC.

This chain connects TRBV3-1 to TRBJ2-5, with 8 bases identical to TRBD2. The J segment lost 2 bases and the V segment lost 4 bases, leaving 18 bases of the junction unmatched. The CDR3 is made up of 19 amino acids. CDR1 is LGHDT, CDR2 YNNKEL, per germline (reference sequence). CDR3 loop: CASSPTLVAGRAPQETQYF. For the CDR3, the DNA is TGTGCCAGCAGCCCCACGCTCGTAGCGGGACGAGCACCACAAGAGACCCAGTACTTC.

This clonotype turned up a few times. The chain carries TRBV3-1 and TRBJ1-6; D not certain. Germline CDR1 LGHDT, CDR2 YNNKEL (reference sequence). Between the trimmed V and J ends, which lost 8 bases and 5 bases, there was a span of 10 bases. This CDR3 has 13 amino acids. CDR3 region: CASRGLNNSPLHF. The DNA for the CDR3 is TGTGCCAGCCGCGGACTGAATAATTCACCCCTCCACTTT.

J is TRBJ1-1 and V is TRBV12-3 or TRBV12-4; D is ambiguous. The CDR3 is 14 amino acids. V lost 6 bases, J lost 4 bases, and 15 bases lay in between. CDR3 nucleotide sequence: TGTGCCAGCAGCCCGCTAGAAGGCGGCACTGAAGCTTTCTTT. It yields the protein CASSPLEGGTEAFF.

This clonotype appeared many times. The chain uses TRBV28 and TRBJ2-2; D gene unclear. V was cut by 6 bases and J by 6 bases, with 14 bases left in between. This CDR3 is built from 14 residues. Looked up from germline, CDR1 is MDHEN and CDR2 is SYDVKM. CDR3 in DNA: TGTGCCAGCAGCCCATTAGGGTATCCCGGGGAGCTGTTTTTT. Its translation: CASSPLGYPGELFF.

The J gene is TRBJ1-5, the V gene TRBV12-3 or TRBV12-4; no firm D call. Deletions cut 5 bases from V and 7 bases from J, with 9 bases between. This CDR3 contains 12 residues. The CDR3 is CASSPESQPQHF. CDR3 DNA sequence: TGTGCCAGCAGTCCGGAATCGCAGCCCCAGCATTTT.

The sample holds many counts of this clonotype. The chain couples TRBV20-1 to TRBJ1-1; no definite D call. CDR3 length: 12 residues. Germline CDR1 is DFQATT and CDR2 is SNEGSKA (reference sequence). Trimming cost V 6 bases and J 3 bases, with 11 bases left between them. Written as DNA, the CDR3 is TGCAGTGCCACCCGCCCGGACACTGAAGCTTTCTTT. Translated: CSATRPDTEAFF.

This chain joins TRBV20-1 and TRBJ2-5; D might be TRBD1 (5 bases). Per germline, CDR1 DFQATT and CDR2 SNEGSKA (reference sequence). Trimming pared 0 bases from V and 3 bases from J, leaving 11 bases between. CDR3 length: 14 amino acids. CDR3 sequence reads: CSARDTGREETQYF. For the CDR3, the DNA is TGCAGTGCTAGAGATACGGGCAGGGAAGAGACCCAGTACTTC.

The V and J genes are TRBV4-3 and TRBJ1-2; D call uncertain. Germline CDR1 LGHNA, CDR2 YSLEER. This CDR3 region has 15 residues. V was clipped by 1 base and J by 1 base, with 10 bases between them. In nucleotides, the CDR3 is TGCGCCAGCAGCCAAGGCTTCTGGGATAACTATGGCTACACCTTC. This encodes CASSQGFWDNYGYTF.